This T cell receptor (beta chain) was recovered during a study of T cell changes during pregnancy in multiple sclerosis. The protocol was immunoSEQ multiplex PCR, while the TCRdb copy is restricted to in-frame clones and leaves out a portion. Here the sample spans about 36,000 clones, 92% being singletons. The germline V and J ends were trimmed by 4 bases and 3 bases, with 0 bases remaining between them. The germline V gene has CDR1 SGHTA and CDR2 FQGNSA. The CDR3 spans 11 residues. Sequencing was carried out using PBMCs (not recorded whether the cells were cultured). V is TRBV7-2 and J is TRBJ2-2; no clear D. The source is a female donor with multiple sclerosis, enrolled in a pregnancy study. CDR3 sequence: CASSYTGELFF. The CDR3 coding sequence is TGTGCCAGCAGCTACACCGGGGAGCTGTTTTTT.